This passage covers 5 T cell receptor beta chains from one sample sequenced in a study of breast tumors, draining lymph nodes, adjacent tissues (dated by TCRdb to 2016 to 2018). Library preparation employed multiplex PCR. The instrument given in TCRdb is Illumina HiSeq 2000. In TCRdb, the public reads were trimmed at Q25 with fastp and aligned with MiXCR, with productive beta chains retained. Rows with a matching CDR3 protein are joined into one entry that keeps the most common DNA and genes. A total of tens of thousands of distinct CDR3 sequences appear in this sample, approximately 62% of them only once. Jointly, the top ten make up about 19% of the sample. The sample taken for sequencing was breast tumor tissue. These receptors came from a female donor with breast cancer. Some clones in this sample may be carry-over from other donors' samples.

V usage is TRBV5-1 and J usage is TRBJ2-2; D is unclear. The length of the CDR3 is 13 residues. Trimming removed 1 base at V and 5 bases at J, with 6 bases between. The germline V gene encodes CDR1 SGHRS and CDR2 YFSETQ. The CDR3 protein is CASSLMGTGELFF. The DNA for the CDR3 is TGCGCCAGCAGCTTGATGGGGACCGGGGAGCTGTTTTTT.

The V and J genes are TRBV10-2 and TRBJ1-4; no clear D gene. The CDR3 is 11 amino acids. The germline V gene encodes CDR1 WSHSY and CDR2 SAAADI. V lost 7 bases to trimming and J lost 4 bases, with 4 bases between them. CDR3 nucleotide sequence: TGCGCCAGCAACGATAATGAAAAACTGTTTTTT. Amino acids: CASNDNEKLFF.

This clonotype was found many times. The chain combines TRBV15 with TRBJ2-3, with TRBD2 matching over 10 bases. Germline V gene sequence: CDR1 LNHNV, CDR2 YYDKDF (reference sequence). This CDR3 contains 16 residues. With 1 base clipped from V and 3 bases from J, the junction kept 4 bases outside the gene matches. CDR3 protein: CATSRGPAGGTDTQYF. CDR3 bases: TGTGCCACCAGCAGAGGGCCAGCGGGGGGGACAGATACGCAGTATTTT.

A remark on this clonotype: Because the CDR3's place on the DNA is in doubt, the DNA is left out and the CDR3 is given as listed by TCRdb. The J gene is TRBJ1-2, the V gene TRBV13; the table names TRBD1, a call not compared with the DNA. Inclusive of both ends, the CDR3 amounts to 21 amino acids. The germline V gene encodes CDR1 PRHDT and CDR2 FYEKMQ (reference sequence). CDR3 region: CASSQSMNTEAFFGQGAGYTF.

About this clonotype itself: One junction end disagrees with the germline gene, perhaps due to a read error. The gene calls are TRBV7-2 and TRBJ2-1; D is unresolved. Germline V CDR1 and CDR2: SGHTA, FQGNSA. The CDR3 sequence is 14 residues long. As DNA, the CDR3 is TGTGCCAGAAGCTGGGCAATGTCCTACAATGAGCAGTTCTTC. This encodes CARSWAMSYNEQFF. Drawing the rest from reference TRBV7-2 and TRBJ2-1, the complete variable domain is GAGVSQSPSNKVTEKGKDVELRCDPISGHTALYWYRQSLGQGLEFLIYFQGNSAPDKSGLPSDRFSAERTGGSVSTLTIQRTQQEDSAVYLCARSWAMSYNEQFFGPGTRLTVL.